The rows below give T cell receptor beta chains drawn from one sample of a study of cytomegalovirus exposure and HLA in healthy donors. Some clones are missing from TCRdb's copy, which holds only in-frame ones; the method was immunoSEQ multiplex PCR. This sample has tens of thousands of clones, with around 87% found just once. The sample taken for sequencing was PBMCs. Receptor source: a woman younger than 45 in good health and CMV-seropositive. CDR3s include the opening cysteine and the closing phenylalanine or tryptophan. A D gene is named only where the DNA matches it firmly. Clone size is stated in some rows and not others, as once, few, many or a class when expanded.

j_call d_call clone_size v_call cdr3_nt cdr3_aa
TRBJ2-3 - few TRBV9 TGTGCCAGCAGCGTCCACGGGACTTTCACTAGCACAGATACGCAGTATTTT CASSVHGTFTSTDTQYF
TRBJ2-5 - - TRBV18 TGTGCCAGCTCACCTCGGACTGCTGAAGAGACCCAGTACTTC CASSPRTAEETQYF
TRBJ1-5 TRBD1 - TRBV5-5 TGTGCCAGCAGCTGGGGGACAGGGAGCCATCAGCCCCAGCATTTT CASSWGTGSHQPQHF
TRBJ2-1 TRBD2 - TRBV5-1 TGCGCCAGCAGCTCCCGACCCTTAGCGGGAGCTCCCCCGACATACAATGAGCAGTTCTTC CASSSRPLAGAPPTYNEQFF
TRBJ1-2 - - TRBV6-1 TGTGCCAGCAGTGCGAGCAGGGGACCTAACTATGGCTACACCTTC CASSASRGPNYGYTF
TRBJ1-6 - - TRBV5-8 TGTGCCAGCAGGCGTCCTAAGAGGTCCTATAATTCACCCCTCCACTTT CASRRPKRSYNSPLHF
TRBJ2-1 - - TRBV20-1 TGCAGCGCGGACAGCAACAATGAGCAGTTCTTC CSADSNNEQFF
TRBJ2-6 - - TRBV1 TGCACCAGCAGCCAAGACCGGACAGGGGCCCTCTCTGGGGCCAACGTCCTGACTTTC CTSSQDRTGALSGANVLTF
TRBJ1-5 - - TRBV27 TGTGCCAGCAGTTCCCCAGGGAACAATCAGCCCCAGCATTTT CASSSPGNNQPQHF
TRBJ2-1 TRBD2 once TRBV2 TGTGCCAGCAAGGGGACTAGCGGTTACAATGAGCAGTTCTTC CASKGTSGYNEQFF
TRBJ2-1 TRBD2 - TRBV10-3 TGTGCCATCAGTCGGACTAGCGGGAAGGGGGAGCAGTTCTTC CAISRTSGKGEQFF
TRBJ2-7 TRBD2 - TRBV9 TGTGCCAGCAGCGTAGGGTTAGCGGGAGCTTACGAGCAGTACTTC CASSVGLAGAYEQYF
TRBJ2-7 TRBD2 - TRBV10-3 TGTGCCATCAGTGAGGCGGGGGGGTCACTCGAGCAGTACTTC CAISEAGGSLEQYF
TRBJ2-7 TRBD1 once TRBV10-2 TGCGCCAGCAGTGAAGACAGGGCCTACGAGCAGTACTTC CASSEDRAYEQYF